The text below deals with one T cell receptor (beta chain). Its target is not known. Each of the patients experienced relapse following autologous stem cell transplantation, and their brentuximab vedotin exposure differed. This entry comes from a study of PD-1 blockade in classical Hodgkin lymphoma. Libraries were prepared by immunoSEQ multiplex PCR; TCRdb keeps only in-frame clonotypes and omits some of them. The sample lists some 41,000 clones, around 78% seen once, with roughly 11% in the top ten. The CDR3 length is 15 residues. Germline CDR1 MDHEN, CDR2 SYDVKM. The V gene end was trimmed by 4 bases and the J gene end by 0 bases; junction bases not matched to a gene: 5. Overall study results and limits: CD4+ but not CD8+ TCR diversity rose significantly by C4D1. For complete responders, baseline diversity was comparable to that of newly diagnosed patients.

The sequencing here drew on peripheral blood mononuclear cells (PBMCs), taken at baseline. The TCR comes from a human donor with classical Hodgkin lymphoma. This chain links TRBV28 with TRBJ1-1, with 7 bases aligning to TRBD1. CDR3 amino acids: CASSSPGTVNTEAFF. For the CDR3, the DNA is TGTGCCAGCAGTTCTCCCGGGACAGTGAACACTGAAGCTTTCTTT.